The clone carrying this T cell receptor beta chain was seen more than once but under ten times. Assay used: immunoSEQ multiplex PCR; TCRdb lists only in-frame clones, some missing. The table records 150,000 to 200,000 clones, about 72% of them present only once. This sample was taken from a study of blood T cell repertoires in COVID-19. CDR3 size: 15 residues. In germline, CDR1 is SGHRS, CDR2 YFSETQ. V was pared by 3 bases and J by 1 base, with 13 bases between. V and J are TRBV5-1 and TRBJ1-2, with D possibly being TRBD1 (6 bases). The clonotype originates from a woman aged 45-65 years who had recovered from COVID-19. The sequenced material came from PBMCs or T cells enriched from blood (not recorded which). CDR3 nucleotide sequence: TGCGCCAGCAGCTCGTCCGGGACACTTAACTATGGCTACACCTTC. It is translated as CASSSSGTLNYGYTF.